This T cell receptor beta chain was retrieved from a study of blood T cell repertoires in COVID-19. Study information: Italy, Spain and the United States were the sources of the convalescent and acute COVID-19 samples. PBMCs, B-cell-depleted T cells, or T cells provided the cDNA or gDNA that made up the material.

Germline assignment: CDR1 SGHNT and CDR2 YYREEE (reference sequence). CDR3 length: 15 amino acids. Trimming took 2 bases from V and 3 from J; bases not matched to a gene: 4. In the original workflow: Cell counts per sample came from amplifying reference gene primers. The table came from immunoSEQ multiplex PCR; TCRdb's copy has only in-frame clones and leaves some out. V and J calls and clone size are those listed in that table; D and trimming were worked out from the DNA. Among some 150,000 clones listed, more than 65% were seen once. This clone was seen just once. The receptor comes from a man between 60 and 70 years old with acute or convalescent COVID-19. The sample comprised peripheral blood. V and J are TRBV5-4 and TRBJ2-5; 10 nucleotides match TRBD2. The CDR3 spells CASSLTAGGEETQYF. For the CDR3, the DNA is TGTGCCAGCAGCTTAACAGCGGGAGGGGAAGAGACCCAGTACTTC.